The present T cell receptor beta chain was sequenced within a study of cytomegalovirus exposure and HLA in healthy donors. General study findings and limits: A few chains tied to CMV proved CMV antigen-specific in vitro. The classifier reportedly diagnosed cytomegalovirus status with high specificity and sensitivity. Altogether, 160 or so TCR beta chains were recorded as cytomegalovirus-associated. The TCR clusters that emerged in the first cohort tended, a later analysis found, to co-occur in the 120 or so validation repertoires.

Germline V gene sequence: CDR1 SGHTA, CDR2 FQGNSA. CDR3 length equals 16 residues. Trimming pared 1 base from V and 0 bases from J, leaving 11 bases between. This clone was detected a few times. The antigen is undetermined. Clones were read by immunoSEQ multiplex PCR, and TCRdb kept only the in-frame ones, dropping some. This sample has more than 90,000 clones, with approximately 88% found just once. Material: PBMCs. This clonotype originated in a man aged 18 to 30 in good health and CMV-seronegative. This chain connects TRBV7-2 to TRBJ2-3; unclear D gene. CDR3 sequence (DNA): TGTGCCAGCAGCTTAGGTTCTGGCCCTAGCACAGATACGCAGTATTTT. This encodes CASSLGSGPSTDTQYF.